The next 21 T cell receptor beta chains were all read from a single sample in a study of blood T cell repertoires in COVID-19. The repertoire was sequenced with immunoSEQ multiplex PCR; TCRdb's copy has only in-frame clones and lacks some. The sample contains over 85,000 clones, around 87% of which appear only once. Source material: peripheral blood. The receptors were sampled from a middle-aged man with active or convalescent COVID-19.

The chain joins TRBV18 to TRBJ2-5; tentatively, D is TRBD2 (6 bases). The CDR3 sequence is 15 residues long. The germline V gene encodes CDR1 KGHSH and CDR2 LQKENI. V shed 6 bases and J shed 5 bases, with 19 bases lying between them. Written as DNA, the CDR3 is TGTGCCAGCTCCCTCCGGGACTCCTTATCGGAGACCCAGTACTTC. This translates into CASSLRDSLSETQYF.

J is TRBJ2-1 and V is TRBV6-1; 11 bases line up with TRBD2. Germline CDR1 reads MNHNS; CDR2 reads SASEGT. With V trimmed by 1 base and J by 6 bases, 11 bases remained unmatched. CDR3 length: 18 amino acids. The CDR3 DNA reads TGTGCCAGCAGTGAAGACATTTTGCTAGCGGGGGGATTCAATGAGCAGTTCTTC. It codes for CASSEDILLAGGFNEQFF.

J is TRBJ2-7 and V is TRBV28; a weak D match, TRBD1 (6 bases). Deletions cut 3 bases from V and 3 bases from J, with 9 bases between. Germline CDR1 and CDR2: MDHEN and SYDVKM. The CDR3 contains 13 residues. The CDR3 DNA reads TGTGCCAGCAGTTTTACAGGGATCTACGAGCAGTACTTC. It encodes CASSFTGIYEQYF.

J is TRBJ2-2 and V is TRBV6-2 or TRBV6-3, with D possibly TRBD2 on 6 matching bases. There are 15 residues in the CDR3. The germline CDR1 and CDR2 sequences are MNHEY and SVGEGT. The V end was cut by 4 bases, the J end by 4 bases, with 13 bases between. The chain's CDR3 is CASSSGLALTGELFF. CDR3 nucleotides: TGTGCCAGCAGTTCAGGGCTAGCGCTCACCGGGGAGCTGTTTTTT.

This clone was seen only once. The chain has TRBV2 and TRBJ2-7, with D perhaps TRBD2 (5 bases). This CDR3 has 14 amino acids. Germline lookup yields CDR1 SNHLY and CDR2 FYNNEI. With 1 base removed from V and 6 bases from J, the gap between germline ends came to 13 bases. The CDR3 loop reads CASSEESGPFEQYV. The CDR3 DNA sequence: TGTGCCAGCAGTGAAGAAAGCGGACCGTTCGAGCAGTACGTC.

The CDR3 protein is CASSLAFGGNTEAFF. The CDR3 DNA reads TGCGCCAGCAGCTTGGCCTTTGGAGGGAACACTGAAGCTTTCTTT. V and J are TRBV5-1 and TRBJ1-1; D is unclear. CDR3 length: 15 amino acids. Germline V lookup: CDR1 SGHRS, CDR2 YFSETQ. Trimming took off 0 bases at V and 1 base at J, with 10 bases between the two ends.

This chain uses TRBV6-5 with TRBJ2-5, with 8 bases that match TRBD1. Trimming took 5 bases from V and 5 from J; bases not matched to a gene: 10. CDR1 MNHEY and CDR2 SVGAGI come from the germline V gene. The length of the CDR3 is 15 residues. CDR3 amino acids: CASSRGQGGGETQYF. The CDR3 nucleotides are TGTGCCAGCAGTAGAGGACAGGGAGGAGGGGAGACCCAGTACTTC.

The chain combines TRBV9 with TRBJ2-5, with a possible D match to TRBD2 (8 bases). CDR3 length: 18 amino acids. Germline V CDR1 and CDR2: SGDLS, YYNGEE. The V and J ends lost 0 bases and 1 base respectively, with 19 bases between them. DNA for the CDR3: TGTGCCAGCAGCGTAGCTACAGGGGCGGGGGGCCCCCAAGAGACCCAGTACTTC. Residues: CASSVATGAGGPQETQYF.

The rearrangement links TRBV6-5 to TRBJ2-7, with TRBD2 matching over 7 bases. Trimming removed 7 bases from V and 0 bases from J; junction bases left unmatched: 9. CDR1 is MNHEY, CDR2 SVGAGI, per germline. The CDR3 extends over 15 amino acids. The CDR3 protein is CASNEGGGLSYEQYV. The CDR3 DNA follows: TGTGCCAGCAACGAGGGCGGGGGACTCTCCTACGAGCAGTACGTC.

The chain couples TRBV5-5 to TRBJ2-7; 7 nucleotides agree with TRBD2. Germline CDR1 reads SGHKS; CDR2 reads YYEKEE (reference sequence). CDR3 size: 14 residues. The junction had 10 bases not matched to a gene; V was cut back by 5 bases and J by 5 bases. CDR3 region: CASSPQGLPHEQYV. The DNA of the CDR3 is TGTGCCAGCAGTCCCCAGGGACTACCCCACGAGCAGTACGTC.

The rearrangement links TRBV6-5 to TRBJ1-4; 7 nucleotides line up with TRBD1. J lost 7 bases, V lost 6 bases, and 11 bases had no gene match. Per germline, CDR1 MNHEY and CDR2 SVGAGI. The CDR3 sequence is 15 residues long. CDR3 coding DNA: TGTGCCAGCAGGCAAACAGGGGCGCGCGTTGAAAAACTGTTTTTT. Translating it yields CASRQTGARVEKLFF.

This clone was observed once. This rearrangement joins TRBV6-6 to TRBJ1-5; 8 nucleotides line up with TRBD1. V shed 3 bases and J 5 bases; nucleotides not matched to a gene: 6. Germline values: CDR1 MNHNY, CDR2 SVGAGI (reference sequence). This CDR3 has 15 residues. The CDR3: CASSYPGGADQPQHF. The CDR3 region has the DNA TGTGCCAGCAGTTATCCAGGGGGCGCGGATCAGCCCCAGCATTTT.

V gene TRBV19 combines with J gene TRBJ2-2; D might be TRBD1 (6 bases). CDR3 size: 13 residues. The V and J ends lost 6 bases and 5 bases respectively, with 10 bases between them. Germline V lookup: CDR1 LNHDA, CDR2 SQIVND (reference sequence). CDR3 nucleotides: TGTGCCAGTAGGGACAGAGGGACCGGGGAGCTGTTTTTT. It encodes CASRDRGTGELFF.

The rearrangement joins TRBV10-3 to TRBJ1-6; 10 bases match TRBD1. The length of the CDR3 is 16 residues. CDR1 ENHRY and CDR2 SYGVKD come from the germline V gene. The V and J ends lost 2 bases and 10 bases, in that order; junction bases with no gene match: 8. This chain's CDR3 is CAISETGQGLGSPLHF. The CDR3 bases are TGTGCCATCAGTGAGACGGGACAGGGGCTAGGATCACCCCTCCACTTT.

This chain uses TRBV7-9 with TRBJ2-3; a weak D match, TRBD2 (6 bases). The CDR3 spans 13 residues. Germline values: CDR1 SEHNR, CDR2 FQNEAQ (reference sequence). Trimming shortened V by 3 bases and J by 4 bases, and 8 bases separated the two germline ends. CDR3 in DNA: TGTGCCAGCAGCTTGGGGGGTCCAGATACGCAGTATTTT. Its protein product is CASSLGGPDTQYF. Using reference TRBV7-9 and TRBJ2-3 for the parts outside the CDR3, the full variable domain is DTGVSQNPRHKITKRGQNVTFRCDPISEHNRLYWYRQTLGQGPEFLTYFQNEAQLEKSRLLSDRFSAERPKGSFSTLEIQRTEQGDSAMYLCASSLGGPDTQYFGPGTRLTVL.

This clone has only a few counts. The chain carries TRBV25-1 and TRBJ2-2; 9 bases match TRBD1. This CDR3 has 14 residues. Germline values: CDR1 MGHDK, CDR2 SYGVNS. V dropped 6 bases and J dropped 1; count of bases not matched to a gene: 0. CDR3 nucleotides: TGTGCCAGCAGGGACAGGGGGAACACCGGGGAGCTGTTTTTT. It translates to CASRDRGNTGELFF.

J is TRBJ2-2 and V is TRBV5-1; 7 bases match TRBD1. This CDR3 is 18 amino acids long. Germline lookup yields CDR1 SGHRS and CDR2 YFSETQ. Trimming cost V 5 bases and J 3 bases; bases outside gene matches: 16. The CDR3 DNA is TGCGCCAGCAGATCAAACAGGGGCGTGGGAAAGGACACCGGGGAGCTGTTTTTT. Translation gives CASRSNRGVGKDTGELFF.

This clone showed up just once. V gene TRBV5-1 combines with J gene TRBJ1-4; D gene uncertain. V was cut by 0 bases and J by 0 bases, with 9 bases left in between. The V gene's germline CDR1 is SGHRS and CDR2 YFSETQ. The CDR3 length is 16 residues. The CDR3 loop reads CASSLGSIATNEKLFF. CDR3 nucleotide sequence: TGCGCCAGCAGCTTGGGGTCTATCGCAACTAATGAAAAACTGTTTTTT.

The chain couples TRBV4-2 to TRBJ2-2, with 8 positions matching TRBD1. CDR3 length equals 17 residues. Germline V gene sequence: CDR1 LGHNA, CDR2 YNFKEQ. The V segment lost 3 bases and the J segment 2 bases; nucleotides outside the gene matches: 8. The CDR3 loop reads CASSHDPGQGNTGELFF. The CDR3 DNA follows: TGTGCCAGCAGCCACGACCCAGGACAGGGCAACACCGGGGAGCTGTTTTTT.

This clone was recorded once. The chain is built from TRBV5-1 and TRBJ2-5, with D unresolved. The CDR3 extends over 15 amino acids. CDR1 is SGHRS and CDR2 is YFSETQ in the germline V gene. Trimming removed 6 bases at V and 5 bases at J, with 20 bases between. The CDR3 nucleotides are TGCGCCAGCACACGCCAGGAACCCGCTGGGGAGACCCAGTACTTC. Residues: CASTRQEPAGETQYF.

The chain combines TRBV28 with TRBJ1-3, with 12 bases that match TRBD1. Germline trimming cut 3 bases from V and 4 bases from J; bases unmatched to any gene: 10. There are 18 residues in the CDR3. The V gene's germline CDR1 is MDHEN and CDR2 SYDVKM. The CDR3 is CASSFLPPGTGGGNTIYF. The CDR3 DNA sequence: TGTGCCAGCAGTTTCCTACCACCTGGGACAGGGGGCGGAAACACCATATATTTT.